The 4 T cell receptor beta chains given below trace back to one sample, sequenced in a study of CD8 T cells in ankylosing spondylitis. TCRdb reprocessed the 5' RACE reads via MiXCR and lists one record per CDR3 protein. The sample contains some 140,000 distinct CDR3 sequences, about 7% of which appear only once. Specimen: blood, either unsorted or a sorted T cell fraction (not recorded which). The receptors stem from a female donor with ankylosing spondylitis or in good health (not recorded which).

Many counts were recorded for this clonotype. The chain employs TRBV10-3 and TRBJ2-2, with D perhaps given as TRBD1 or TRBD2 (5 bases each). Germline CDR1 ENHRY, CDR2 SYGVKD. Trimming pared 4 bases from V and 5 bases from J, leaving 8 bases between. The CDR3 runs to 13 residues. CDR3 region: CAISGGGTGELFF. The CDR3, as DNA: TGTGCCATCAGTGGGGGCGGGACCGGGGAGCTGTTTTTT.

This chain uses TRBV6-4 with TRBJ2-6, with D hard to call. This CDR3 comprises 13 residues. The V and J ends lost 6 bases and 0 bases respectively, with 3 bases between them. Germline V lookup: CDR1 MRHNA, CDR2 SNTAGT. The CDR3 nucleotides read TGTGCCAGCAGCAACTCTGGGGCCAACGTCCTGACTTTC. Protein product: CASSNSGANVLTF.

This clonotype was observed many times. This chain uses TRBV7-2 with TRBJ2-1; D possibly corresponds to TRBD1 (6 bases). The germline V gene encodes CDR1 SGHTA and CDR2 FQGNSA. The CDR3 length is 15 residues. Trimming left V 1 base short and J 4 bases short, with 11 bases between. This CDR3 reads CASSLVGQSYNEQFF. The CDR3 coding sequence is TGTGCCAGCAGCTTAGTTGGACAGTCATACAATGAGCAGTTCTTC.

Many counts were recorded for this clonotype. The junction and the germline gene differ at one end; a read error may be behind it. The chain uses TRBV4-3 and TRBJ1-5; 10 bases are a match to TRBD1. Germline CDR1 and CDR2: LGHNA and YSLEER. The CDR3 consists of 14 residues. The CDR3: CASSQTGGNQPQHF. The CDR3 DNA is TGCGCCAGCAGCCAGACAGGGGGCAACCAGCCCCAGCATTTT.